One and the same sample provided the 13 T cell receptor beta chains below, sequenced in a study of post-analysis software for immune sequencing data. Study-wide points: Four or five TRBV segments, TRBV5-6, TRBV5-1 and TRBV20-1 among them, were found more frequent in patients than controls.

Researchers reported that TCR beta cDNA libraries carried unique molecular identifiers. TCRdb analysed the PCR reads with MiXCR anew, one entry per CDR3 protein. Altogether hundreds of thousands of distinct CDR3 sequences are present, around 40% being singletons, with the ten largest covering about 12%. These receptors have no known antigen. The sample was blood. These receptors all come from a girl between 5 and 17 years old with multiple sclerosis.

This chain joins TRBV5-1 and TRBJ2-1; D call uncertain. The CDR3 has 16 amino acids. Trimming took 4 bases from V and 0 from J, leaving 14 bases between them. Germline CDR1 reads SGHRS; CDR2 reads YFSETQ. The CDR3 DNA reads TGCGCCAGCAGCGTAGCAGCCCCAAGCTCCTACAATGAGCAGTTCTTC. This codes for CASSVAAPSSYNEQFF.

The chain combines TRBV12-3 or TRBV12-4 with TRBJ2-5; 13 bases fit TRBD2. Trimming took 6 bases from V and 1 from J; bases not matched to a gene: 5. The CDR3 has 16 residues. The CDR3: CASSPGLAGAQETQYF. The CDR3 bases are TGTGCCAGCAGCCCCGGACTAGCGGGGGCCCAAGAGACCCAGTACTTC.

CDR3 protein: CASSYALAGDPYEQYF. CDR3 nucleotide sequence: TGTGCCAGCAGTTACGCACTAGCGGGGGATCCCTACGAGCAGTACTTC. The chain recombines TRBV6-5 with TRBJ2-7; 11 positions agree with TRBD2. The germline V gene has CDR1 MNHEY and CDR2 SVGAGI. CDR3 size: 16 residues. Trimming removed 2 bases from V and 2 bases from J; junction bases left unmatched: 5.

With respect to this clonotype: The junction departs from the called germline gene at one end, perhaps through a read error. The CDR3 coding sequence is TGTGCCAGCAGTGGTCCCTCAGGGTACTCTGGGGCCAACGTCCGGACTTTC. Translated: CASSGPSGYSGANVRTF. The chain joins TRBV2 to TRBJ2-6; a possible D gene is TRBD1 (5 bases). This CDR3 spans 17 amino acids. Germline-derived CDR1 and CDR2 are SNHLY and FYNNEI.

As regards this clonotype: A junction boundary mismatches the germline segment, possibly from a read error. The chain is built from TRBV12-3 or TRBV12-4 and TRBJ2-5; no definite D call. CDR3 size: 14 residues. The DNA for the CDR3 is TGTGCCAGCAGGTCGGTCGTTAACCAAGAGACCCGGTACTTC. This codes for CASRSVVNQETRYF.

CDR3 bases: TGTGCCAGCAGTAAAGCACACCCAGATACGCAGTATTTT. It codes for CASSKAHPDTQYF. V and J are TRBV7-2 and TRBJ2-3; D is undetermined. Germline V gives CDR1 SGHTA, CDR2 FQGNSA. V lost 6 bases to trimming and J lost 4 bases, with 11 bases between them. The CDR3 is 13 amino acids.

The chain has TRBV20-1 and TRBJ2-3; D is unclear. CDR3 length equals 11 residues. V dropped 6 bases and J dropped 9 bases, with 13 bases sitting between them. Germline V gives CDR1 DFQATT, CDR2 SNEGSKA (reference sequence). The CDR3 DNA follows: TGCAGTGCCCCTGTAGGGCGGACGCAGTATTTT. It codes for CSAPVGRTQYF.

A remark on this clonotype: A much larger clone is a single base away; this may be a read error. The rearrangement uses TRBV7-3 and TRBJ2-5, with no clear D. CDR1 is SGHTA and CDR2 is FQGTGA in the germline V gene. This CDR3 contains 15 residues. V was clipped by 2 bases and J by 1 base, with 11 bases between them. CDR3 loop: CASSLSAALQETQYF. CDR3 bases: TGTGCCAGCAGCTTATCGGCAGCTCTCCAAGAGACCCAGTACTTC.

The J gene is TRBJ1-1, the V gene TRBV20-1, with TRBD1 identical over 8 bases. J was trimmed by 5 bases and V by 5 bases; bases with no gene match: 4. Germline V gene data show CDR1 as DFQATT and CDR2 as SNEGSKA (reference sequence). CDR3 length: 12 residues. The chain's CDR3 is CSAPGGGTEAFF. As DNA, the CDR3 is TGCAGTGCTCCAGGGGGCGGGACTGAAGCTTTCTTT.

The DNA for the CDR3 is TGTGCCACCAGCAGAGATGGAGACTACGAGCAGTACTTC. Translated, it gives CATSRDGDYEQYF. The chain recombines TRBV15 with TRBJ2-7; D uncertain. V was pared by 0 bases and J by 3 bases, with 6 bases between. Per the germline V gene, CDR1 is LNHNV and CDR2 is YYDKDF (reference sequence). CDR3 size: 13 residues. Filled out from reference TRBV15 and TRBJ2-7, the complete variable domain reads DAMVIQNPRYQVTQFGKPVTLSCSQTLNHNVMYWYQQKSSQAPKLLFHYYDKDFNNEADTPDNFQSRRPNTSFCFLDIRSPGLGDTAMYLCATSRDGDYEQYFGPGTRLTVT.

The gene calls are TRBV3-1 and TRBJ2-7; 8 bases align to TRBD2. In germline, CDR1 is LGHDT, CDR2 YNNKEL (reference sequence). After removal of 4 bases from V and 5 bases from J, the junction contained 13 bases not matched to a gene. The CDR3 contains 16 residues. The CDR3 DNA sequence: TGTGCCAGCAGCCGCGAGGGACTAGTGGGATTTAACGAGCAGTACTTC. Translation gives CASSREGLVGFNEQYF.

The J gene is TRBJ2-3, the V gene TRBV2; D perhaps matches TRBD2 (5 bases). With 3 bases removed from V and 4 bases from J, the gap between germline ends came to 8 bases. The CDR3 contains 13 residues. CDR1 and CDR2 from the germline V gene are SNHLY and FYNNEI. CDR3 DNA: TGTGCCAGCAGTGAGGACTGGGCAGATACGCAGTATTTT. This translates into CASSEDWADTQYF.

The rearrangement joins TRBV15 to TRBJ2-1, with TRBD2 as a possible D gene (6 bases). CDR1 is LNHNV and CDR2 is YYDKDF in the germline V gene (reference sequence). CDR3 length: 16 amino acids. V was trimmed by 1 base and J by 7 bases, leaving 17 bases between them. The CDR3: CATSRGADGGHNEQFF. In nucleotides, the CDR3 is TGTGCCACCAGCAGAGGGGCCGATGGAGGGCATAATGAGCAGTTCTTC. Looking up the rest from reference TRBV15 and TRBJ2-1 gives the full variable domain: DAMVIQNPRYQVTQFGKPVTLSCSQTLNHNVMYWYQQKSSQAPKLLFHYYDKDFNNEADTPDNFQSRRPNTSFCFLDIRSPGLGDTAMYLCATSRGADGGHNEQFFGPGTRLTVL.